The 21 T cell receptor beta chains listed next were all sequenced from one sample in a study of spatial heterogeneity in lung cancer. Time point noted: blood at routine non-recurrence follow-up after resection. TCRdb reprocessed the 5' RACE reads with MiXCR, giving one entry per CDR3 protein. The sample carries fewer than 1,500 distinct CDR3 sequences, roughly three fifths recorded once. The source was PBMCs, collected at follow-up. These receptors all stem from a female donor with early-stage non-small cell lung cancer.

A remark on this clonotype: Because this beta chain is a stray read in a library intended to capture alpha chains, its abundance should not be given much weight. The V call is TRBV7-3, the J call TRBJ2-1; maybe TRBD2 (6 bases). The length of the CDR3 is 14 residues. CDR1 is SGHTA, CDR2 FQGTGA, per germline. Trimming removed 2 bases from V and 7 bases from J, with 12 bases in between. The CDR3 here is CASSLEDYANEQFF. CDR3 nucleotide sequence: TGTGCCAGCAGCTTAGAGGACTACGCTAATGAGCAGTTCTTC.

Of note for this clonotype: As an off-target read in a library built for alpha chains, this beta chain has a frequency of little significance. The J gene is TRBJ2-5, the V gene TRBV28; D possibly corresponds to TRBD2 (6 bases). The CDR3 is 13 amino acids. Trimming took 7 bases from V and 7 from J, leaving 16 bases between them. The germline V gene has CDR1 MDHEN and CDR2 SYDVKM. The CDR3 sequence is CASIPGDQVTQYF. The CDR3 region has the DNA TGTGCCAGCATCCCGGGAGATCAGGTGACCCAGTACTTC.

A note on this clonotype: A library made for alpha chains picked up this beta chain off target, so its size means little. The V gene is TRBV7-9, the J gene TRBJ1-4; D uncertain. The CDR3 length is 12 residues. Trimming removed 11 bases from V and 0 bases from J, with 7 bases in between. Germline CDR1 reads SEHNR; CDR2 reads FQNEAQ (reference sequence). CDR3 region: CALTTTNEKLFF. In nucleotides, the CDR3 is TGTGCCTTAACTACAACTAATGAAAAACTGTTTTTT.

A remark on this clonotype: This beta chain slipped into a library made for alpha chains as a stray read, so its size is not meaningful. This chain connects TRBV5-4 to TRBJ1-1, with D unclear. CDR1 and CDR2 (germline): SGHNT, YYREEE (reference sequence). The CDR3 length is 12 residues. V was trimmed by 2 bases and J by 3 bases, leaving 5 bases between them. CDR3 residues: CASSFLDTEAFF. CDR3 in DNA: TGTGCCAGCAGCTTCCTGGACACTGAAGCTTTCTTT.

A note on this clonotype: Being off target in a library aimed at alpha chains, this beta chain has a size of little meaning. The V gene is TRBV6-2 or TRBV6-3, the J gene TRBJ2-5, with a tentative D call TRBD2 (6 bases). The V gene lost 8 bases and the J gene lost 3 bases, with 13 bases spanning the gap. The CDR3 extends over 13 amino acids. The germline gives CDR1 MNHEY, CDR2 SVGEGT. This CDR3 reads CASFLPGEETQYF. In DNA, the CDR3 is TGTGCCAGCTTCCTGCCGGGGGAAGAGACCCAGTACTTC.

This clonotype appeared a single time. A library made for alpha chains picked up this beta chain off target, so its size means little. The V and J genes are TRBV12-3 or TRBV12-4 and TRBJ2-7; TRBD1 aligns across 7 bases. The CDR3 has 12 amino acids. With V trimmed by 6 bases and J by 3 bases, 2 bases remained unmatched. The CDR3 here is CASSRDSYEQYF. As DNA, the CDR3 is TGTGCCAGCAGCCGGGACAGCTACGAGCAGTACTTC.

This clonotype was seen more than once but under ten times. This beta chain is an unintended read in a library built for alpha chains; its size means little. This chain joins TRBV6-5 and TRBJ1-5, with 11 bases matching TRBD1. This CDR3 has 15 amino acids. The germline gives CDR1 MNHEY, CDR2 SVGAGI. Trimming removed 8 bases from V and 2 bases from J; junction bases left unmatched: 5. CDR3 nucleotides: TGTGCCAGCCAAGGGACAGGGGGGGGCAATCAGCCCCAGCATTTT. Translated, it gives CASQGTGGGNQPQHF.

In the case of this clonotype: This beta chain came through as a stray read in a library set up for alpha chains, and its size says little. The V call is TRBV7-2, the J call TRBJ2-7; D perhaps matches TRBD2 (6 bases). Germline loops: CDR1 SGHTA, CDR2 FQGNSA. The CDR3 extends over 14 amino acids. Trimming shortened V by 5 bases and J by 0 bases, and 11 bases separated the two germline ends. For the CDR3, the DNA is TGTGCCAGCAGCCCCATGGGACTCTCCTACGAGCAGTACTTC. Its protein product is CASSPMGLSYEQYF.

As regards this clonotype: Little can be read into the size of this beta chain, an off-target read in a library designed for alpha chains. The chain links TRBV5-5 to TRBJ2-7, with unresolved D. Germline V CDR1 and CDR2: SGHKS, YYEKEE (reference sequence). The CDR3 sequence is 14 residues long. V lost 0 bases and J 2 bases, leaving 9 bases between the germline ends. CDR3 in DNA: TGTGCCAGCAGCTTGGAAGTATCCGCCTACGAGCAGTACTTC. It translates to CASSLEVSAYEQYF.

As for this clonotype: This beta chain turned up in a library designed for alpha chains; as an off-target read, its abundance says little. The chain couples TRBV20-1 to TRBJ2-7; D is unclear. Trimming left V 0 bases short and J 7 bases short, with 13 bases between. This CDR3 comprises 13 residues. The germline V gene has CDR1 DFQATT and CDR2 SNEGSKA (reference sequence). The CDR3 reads CSARDQSYGEQYF. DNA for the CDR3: TGCAGTGCTAGAGATCAGTCCTACGGAGAGCAGTACTTC.

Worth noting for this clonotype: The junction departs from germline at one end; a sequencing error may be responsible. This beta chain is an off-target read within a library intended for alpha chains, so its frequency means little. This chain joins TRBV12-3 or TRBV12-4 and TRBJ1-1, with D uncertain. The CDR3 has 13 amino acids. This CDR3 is CASSLGPRTEAFF. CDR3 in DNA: TGTGCCAGCAGCTTAGGACCGAGAACTGAAGCTTTCTTT.

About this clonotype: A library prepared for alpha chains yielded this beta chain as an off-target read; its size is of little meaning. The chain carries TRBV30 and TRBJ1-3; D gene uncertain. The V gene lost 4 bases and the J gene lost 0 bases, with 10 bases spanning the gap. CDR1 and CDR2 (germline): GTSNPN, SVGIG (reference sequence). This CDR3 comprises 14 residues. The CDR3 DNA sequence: TGTGCCTGGATGAGTAGAAGCTCTGGAAACACCATATATTTT. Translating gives CAWMSRSSGNTIYF.

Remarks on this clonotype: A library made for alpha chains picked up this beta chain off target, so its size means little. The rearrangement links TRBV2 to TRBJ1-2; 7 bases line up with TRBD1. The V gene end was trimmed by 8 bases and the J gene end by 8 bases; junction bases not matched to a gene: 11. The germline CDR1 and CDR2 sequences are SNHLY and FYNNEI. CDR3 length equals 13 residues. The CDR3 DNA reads TGTGCCAGCCAGGGGGGACCGGAGGGAGGCTACACCTTC. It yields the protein CASQGGPEGGYTF.

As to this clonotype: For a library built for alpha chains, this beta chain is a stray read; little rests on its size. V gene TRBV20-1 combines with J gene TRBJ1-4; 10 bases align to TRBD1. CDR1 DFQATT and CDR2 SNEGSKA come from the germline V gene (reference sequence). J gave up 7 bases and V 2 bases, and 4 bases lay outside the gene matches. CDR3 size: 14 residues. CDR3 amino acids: CSARRQGAGEKLFF. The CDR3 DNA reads TGCAGTGCTAGAAGACAGGGGGCCGGTGAAAAACTGTTTTTT.

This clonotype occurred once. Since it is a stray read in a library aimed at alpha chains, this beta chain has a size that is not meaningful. CDR3 region: CASRSYNEQFF. CDR3 nucleotides: TGTGCCAGCAGGTCCTACAATGAGCAGTTCTTC. The chain has TRBV28 and TRBJ2-1; D gene ambiguous. From germline, CDR1 is MDHEN and CDR2 SYDVKM. V lost 6 bases and J lost 1, with 1 base in between. The CDR3 is made up of 11 amino acids.

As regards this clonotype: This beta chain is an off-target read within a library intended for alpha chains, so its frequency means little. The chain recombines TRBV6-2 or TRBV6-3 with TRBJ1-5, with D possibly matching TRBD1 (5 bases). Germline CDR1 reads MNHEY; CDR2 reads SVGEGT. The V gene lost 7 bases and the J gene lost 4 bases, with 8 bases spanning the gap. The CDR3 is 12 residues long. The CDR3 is CASNRPNQPQHF. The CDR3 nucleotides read TGTGCCAGCAACAGGCCGAATCAGCCCCAGCATTTT.

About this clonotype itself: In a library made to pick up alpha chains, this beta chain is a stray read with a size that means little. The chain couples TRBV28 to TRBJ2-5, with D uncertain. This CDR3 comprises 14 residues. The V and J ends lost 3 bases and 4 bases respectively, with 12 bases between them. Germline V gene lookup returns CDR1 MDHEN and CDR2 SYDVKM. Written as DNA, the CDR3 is TGTGCCAGCAGTTTTTCGTCAGGCGGAGAGACCCAGTACTTC. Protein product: CASSFSSGGETQYF.

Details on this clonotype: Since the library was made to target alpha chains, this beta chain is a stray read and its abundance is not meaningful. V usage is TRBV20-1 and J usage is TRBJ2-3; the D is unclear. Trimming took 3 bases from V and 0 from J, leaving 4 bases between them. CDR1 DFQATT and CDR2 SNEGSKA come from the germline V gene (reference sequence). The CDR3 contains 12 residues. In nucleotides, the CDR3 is TGCAGTGCTAGTTTGAGCACAGATACGCAGTATTTT. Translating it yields CSASLSTDTQYF.

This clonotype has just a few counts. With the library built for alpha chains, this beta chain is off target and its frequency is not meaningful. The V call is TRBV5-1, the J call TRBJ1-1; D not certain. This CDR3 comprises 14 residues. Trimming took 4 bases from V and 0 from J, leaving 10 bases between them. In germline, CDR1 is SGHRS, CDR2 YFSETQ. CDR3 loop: CASSPNGLNTEAFF. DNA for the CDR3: TGCGCCAGCAGCCCGAATGGCCTGAACACTGAAGCTTTCTTT.

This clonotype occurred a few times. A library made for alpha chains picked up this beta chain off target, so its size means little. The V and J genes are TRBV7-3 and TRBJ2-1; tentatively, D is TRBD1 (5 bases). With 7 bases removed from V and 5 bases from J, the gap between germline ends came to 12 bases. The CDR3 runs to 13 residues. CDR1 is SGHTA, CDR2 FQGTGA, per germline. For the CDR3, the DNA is TGTGCCAGCACCCTAGGGGCCGACAATGAGCAGTTCTTC. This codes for CASTLGADNEQFF.

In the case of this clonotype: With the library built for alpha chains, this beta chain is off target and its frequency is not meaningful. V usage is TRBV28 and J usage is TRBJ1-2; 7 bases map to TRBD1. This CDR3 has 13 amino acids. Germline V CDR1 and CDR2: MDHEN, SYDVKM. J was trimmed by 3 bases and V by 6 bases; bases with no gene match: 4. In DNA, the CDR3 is TGTGCCAGCAGGCAACAGGGGTACTATGGCTACACCTTC. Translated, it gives CASRQQGYYGYTF.